Listed here is a single T cell receptor beta chain. V lost 5 bases, J lost 0 bases, and 4 bases stayed unmatched. The germline V gene encodes CDR1 MNHEY and CDR2 SMNVEV (reference sequence). The CDR3 sequence is 14 residues long. The data were produced by immunoSEQ multiplex PCR, yet TCRdb's version contains in-frame clones alone and is incomplete. In the table there are under 250,000 clones, 70% to 90% of which are singletons. Across 24 US areas, participants ranged in age from 18 to 89 years. Clinical histories supplied by participants themselves formed the basis of cohort assignment. Cohort 3 recovery required two negative PCRs, clearance, or symptom resolution. This record comes from a study of blood T cell repertoires in COVID-19.

The sample comprised PBMCs or T cells enriched from blood (not recorded which). The chain joins TRBV27 to TRBJ2-7, with TRBD1 matching 7 bases. This clonotype originated in a man aged 35 to 55 who had recovered from COVID-19. CDR3 DNA: TGTGCCAGCAGTCAGGACAGGATCTCCTACGAGCAGTACTTC. Its translation is CASSQDRISYEQYF.